The clone carrying this T cell receptor beta chain was found many times. Its target is unknown. This entry comes from a study of blood T cells in healthy people across ages. Germline values: CDR1 MNHEY, CDR2 SMNVEV (reference sequence). The CDR3 is made up of 11 amino acids. V lost 6 bases, J lost 4 bases, and 6 bases lay in between. Alongside a J-beta primer mix, a sample-barcoded 5' primer served in a second PCR lasting roughly 7 to 11 cycles. Each CDR3 protein gets one entry after TCRdb re-called the 5' RACE reads with MiXCR. The sample lists around 820,000 distinct CDR3 sequences, around 25% seen once, with under 4.5% in the top ten. Overall study results and limits: Shifts in expanded clonotypes may have been confounded by donor CMV status, which was unknown.

The people who gave samples were healthy Caucasians from Russia, aged roughly 6 to 100. Every sample yielded at least 6.5 million isolated PBMCs. These data were likewise used in another study, on T cells of mothers and their children.

The source of this sequence is a boy aged 5-17 years in good health. The rearrangement links TRBV27 to TRBJ2-5; D is undetermined. Sequenced material: blood. As DNA, the CDR3 is TGTGCCAGCAGGGTCGGAGAGACCCAGTACTTC. This sequence encodes CASRVGETQYF.